The clone carrying this TCR beta chain was picked up a small number of times. This record belongs to a study of blood T cell repertoires in COVID-19. At the level of the study: Samples taken during acute and convalescent COVID-19 were collected in the United States, Italy and Spain. Sample material is recorded as cDNA or gDNA derived from T cells, B-cell-depleted T cells, or PBMCs.

The method was immunoSEQ multiplex PCR; TCRdb's version includes in-frame clones alone and lacks a portion of them. Of roughly 30,000 clones listed, roughly 90% are singletons. Losses at the gene ends were 6 bases for V and 3 bases for J; bases not matched to a gene: 9. This CDR3 is 15 amino acids long. The germline CDR1 and CDR2 sequences are SGHTA and FQGNSA. The specimen was peripheral blood. This clonotype was sampled from a man aged 55 to 70 with acute or convalescent COVID-19. The chain couples TRBV7-2 to TRBJ1-2; 8 bases are a match to TRBD1. In DNA, the CDR3 is TGTGCCAGCAGTCCGAGGACAGGGCAAGACTATGGCTACACCTTC. Its protein is CASSPRTGQDYGYTF.